The sequence of this T cell receptor (beta chain) was determined in a study of identical twins. Trimming took off 7 bases at V and 3 bases at J, with 18 bases between the two ends. The CDR3 has 15 amino acids. A universal primer site was added by template switching, and unique molecular identifiers were carried by the cDNA. Using its own MiXCR run on the 5' RACE reads, TCRdb lists one record per CDR3 protein. The repertoire consists of roughly 720,000 distinct CDR3 sequences, with 18% occurring once and the leading ten covering about an eighth. The same sample was also studied in work on T cells expressing NK-cell markers.

The sequencing sample was made of PBMCs. This TCR was recovered from a woman aged 18-29 years in good health. This chain joins TRBV12-3 or TRBV12-4 and TRBJ1-2; D call uncertain. For the CDR3, the DNA is TGTGCCAGCACCAGCAGTGACTTCGGGGACTATGGCTACACCTTC. This codes for CASTSSDFGDYGYTF.